This T cell receptor (beta chain) was recovered during a study of cytomegalovirus exposure and HLA in healthy donors. Across the study: Falling in the Caucasian-associated ancestry cluster were about 82% of under 450 genotyped donors.

This CDR3 has 17 residues. CDR1 SGHAT and CDR2 FQNNGV come from the germline V gene. V lost 1 base and J 3 bases, leaving 15 bases between the germline ends. This PCR relied on a set of 60 Vbeta primers and 13 Jbeta primers. Clones were sequenced by immunoSEQ multiplex PCR, and TCRdb holds only the in-frame ones, with some missing. The sample yields approximately 150,000 clones, about 84% seen once. Comments on this clone: Its antigen is unknown.

Findings of the study overall: Cytomegalovirus-associated TCR beta chains were listed, numbering 150 to 200. The authors later found most CMV-associated TCR beta chains appeared HLA-restricted.

There were likely unrecorded immune exposures, though donors were nominally healthy when sampled. Sequenced sample: PBMCs. This chain uses TRBV11-2 with TRBJ2-2; D uncertain. The sequence was obtained from a man aged 50 to 59 in good health and CMV-seropositive. CDR3 sequence: CASSLVSGAGYTGELFF. The CDR3 DNA is TGTGCCAGCAGCTTAGTCTCAGGCGCAGGCTACACCGGGGAGCTGTTTTTT.